The rows below give T cell receptor beta chains drawn from one sample of a study of cytomegalovirus exposure and HLA in healthy donors. TCRdb's copy holds only in-frame clones and misses some; the assay was immunoSEQ multiplex PCR. Here the sample spans 150,000 to 200,000 clones, roughly 70% being singletons. Specimen: PBMCs. Every receptor here comes from a girl under 18 in good health and CMV-seronegative. The conserved cysteine and the conserved F or W are not part of the CDR3 here. Fields, in order: V gene, clone size, CDR3 length, CDR3 protein. Size values are once, few and many counts, or a class for expanded clones, and some rows have none.

TRBV5-6,few,13,ASSLRTGDNQPQH
TRBV15,-,12,ATRGNQRLGRAT
TRBV7-8,-,13,ASSHRGGQYNEQF
TRBV12-5,once,10,ASGPGHYGYT
TRBV9,-,13,ASSSLSSYNSPLH
TRBV2,few,13,ASSDGRGGEETQY
TRBV5-8,-,16,ASSLGQGGISYNSPLH
TRBV6-5,once,11,ASSYDPGGKGV
TRBV5-1,once,14,ASSLTSGGVTDTQY
TRBV2,-,13,ASSDWAGGSDTQY
TRBV27,-,12,ASSSKTGIWEQY
TRBV25-1,-,11,ASRGQSENEQY
TRBV7-9,few,11,ASSFSGNQPQH
TRBV5-4,-,9,ASSRELEQY
TRBV6-5,-,12,ASSPGQGVRGYT
TRBV2,-,12,ATRGTGGAYEQY
TRBV6-6,-,14,ASSYSSGRGTGELF
TRBV9,once,11,ASSRQGAEGYT
TRBV9,medium-sized,10,ASSVGGGEAF
TRBV7-9,-,13,ASSLSQSSYNEQF
TRBV5-6,-,11,ASSSDRVDEQF
TRBV7-6,-,14,ASSPTTGAKNSPLH
TRBV6-5,once,12,ASSYRRQESGYT
TRBV9,-,15,ASSGIAGRLTRETQY
TRBV12-5,-,13,ASGPGRGGTGEAF
TRBV6-5,-,9,ASRAGYGYT
TRBV5-4,-,9,ASTLYQPQH
TRBV10-3,-,11,AISESKGEAYT
TRBV6-6,-,11,ASSILADQPQH
TRBV29-1,few,10,SVEDIGQAAK
TRBV6-5,-,11,ASRGQGASTQY
TRBV27,-,13,ASSLWKGAGTEAF
TRBV5-4,-,15,ASSPPGGPGPLYEQY
TRBV10-2,few,12,ASRARQGWDEQY
TRBV30,few,12,AWAEAGKGQKLF
TRBV9,-,10,ASGTGHYEQY
TRBV6-5,-,13,ASSYSPGVNTEAF
TRBV27,-,14,ASTTTGSSLLNEQF
TRBV15,-,17,ATKGPGTGGVSGANVLT
TRBV18,-,12,ASSPQGRDTEAF
TRBV5-1,-,15,ASSLVFQGASNYGYT